Listed here is a single T cell receptor beta chain. The PCR had 60 Vbeta and 13 Jbeta primers. In the authors' methods: Later, an analysis found roughly 80 million unique TCR beta chains, and approximately 10 million of these were shared. Repertoires were generated with immunoSEQ multiplex PCR, while TCRdb's copy carries only in-frame clones and drops some. The DNA gave D and trimming, while V, J and clone size come from that table. The sample gives 70,000 to 100,000 clones, roughly two thirds of which show up once; less than 8% is in the top ten. The data belong to a study of cytomegalovirus exposure and HLA in healthy donors. This CDR3 spans 12 amino acids. Germline CDR1 is SGHNT and CDR2 is YYREEE (reference sequence). Trimming stripped 4 bases from V and 5 bases from J, with 9 bases between.

This sequence originates from a woman in her 50s in good health and CMV-seropositive. The chain couples TRBV5-4 to TRBJ1-1; D unclear. Material for sequencing was PBMCs. CDR3 region: CASSLGRTEAFF. CDR3 DNA sequence: TGTGCCAGCAGCCTTGGTAGAACTGAAGCTTTCTTT.